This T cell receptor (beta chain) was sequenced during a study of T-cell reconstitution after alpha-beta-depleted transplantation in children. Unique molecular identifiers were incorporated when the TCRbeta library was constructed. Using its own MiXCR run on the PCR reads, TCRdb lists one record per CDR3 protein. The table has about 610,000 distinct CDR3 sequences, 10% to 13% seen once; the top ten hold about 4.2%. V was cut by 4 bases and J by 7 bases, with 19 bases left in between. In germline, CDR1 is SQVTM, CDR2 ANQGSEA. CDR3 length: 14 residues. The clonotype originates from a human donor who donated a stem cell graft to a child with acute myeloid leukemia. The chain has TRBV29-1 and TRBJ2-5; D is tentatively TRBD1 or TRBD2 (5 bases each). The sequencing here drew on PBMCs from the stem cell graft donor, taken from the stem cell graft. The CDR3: CSVATSSWDGTQYF. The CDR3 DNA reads TGCAGCGTTGCCACCTCCTCTTGGGACGGGACCCAGTACTTC.